The rows below give T cell receptor beta chains drawn from one sample of a study of T cell changes during pregnancy in multiple sclerosis. The repertoire was sequenced with immunoSEQ multiplex PCR; TCRdb's copy has only in-frame clones and lacks some. This sample carries some 39,000 clones, approximately 90% of them seen once, and the ten largest clones take under 0.75%. The sequencing used CD4+ T cells from peripheral blood mononuclear cells, collected in the second trimester of pregnancy. The receptors originated from a female donor in good health, enrolled as a control in a pregnancy study. The CDR3 runs from the conserved cysteine through the conserved F or W. A D gene is named only where the DNA matches it firmly. Clone size is given for some rows only: seen once, a few or many times, or a class if the clone is expanded.

DNA: TGCGCCAGCAGCCTTCTCCGGGACTCGAATTCACCCCTCCACTTT
CDR3: CASSLLRDSNSPLHF
size: .
length: 15
D: .
J: TRBJ1-6
V: TRBV4-1

DNA: TGTGCCAGCAGCTTGTACAGGAACTATGGCTACACCTTC
CDR3: CASSLYRNYGYTF
size: .
length: 13
D: .
J: TRBJ1-2
V: TRBV5-5

DNA: TGTGCCAGCCAGGGATCCTATAATTCACCCCTCCACTTT
CDR3: CASQGSYNSPLHF
size: .
length: 13
D: .
J: TRBJ1-6
V: TRBV5-4

DNA: TGTGCCAGCAGCTTAGGACAGGGGAACTCTGGAAACACCATATATTTT
CDR3: CASSLGQGNSGNTIYF
size: .
length: 16
D: TRBD1
J: TRBJ1-3
V: TRBV7-2

DNA: TGTGCCAGCACTTCCCGTGGGCTCGGTGAGCAGTTCTTC
CDR3: CASTSRGLGEQFF
size: .
length: 13
D: .
J: TRBJ2-1
V: TRBV5-4

DNA: TGTGCCATCAGTCCGGAACGGGCACCCCTCCACTTT
CDR3: CAISPERAPLHF
size: .
length: 12
D: .
J: TRBJ1-6
V: TRBV10-3

DNA: TGTGCCAGCAGCTTGGTTGGCAGAGAAGCTTTCTTT
CDR3: CASSLVGREAFF
size: .
length: 12
D: .
J: TRBJ1-1
V: TRBV5-4

DNA: TGCGCCAGCAGCCAAGATCCAGGCTATGGCTACACCTTC
CDR3: CASSQDPGYGYTF
size: .
length: 13
D: .
J: TRBJ1-2
V: TRBV4-1

DNA: TGTGCCAGCAGCGGGCCACCGGGACAGGGGGTTGGTGAGCAGTTCTTC
CDR3: CASSGPPGQGVGEQFF
size: .
length: 16
D: TRBD1
J: TRBJ2-1
V: TRBV9

DNA: TGTGCCAGCAGCAGACAGGTCCCCTTGAACACTGAAGCTTTCTTT
CDR3: CASSRQVPLNTEAFF
size: .
length: 15
D: .
J: TRBJ1-1
V: TRBV5-4

DNA: TGCGCCAGCAGCCAAGATCTTGGCAGGGCAGAGACCCAGTACTTC
CDR3: CASSQDLGRAETQYF
size: .
length: 15
D: .
J: TRBJ2-5
V: TRBV4-1

DNA: TGTGCCAGCAGCTTAGCTGAGACTCTTAGGTACTTC
CDR3: CASSLAETLRYF
size: .
length: 12
D: .
J: TRBJ2-7
V: TRBV7-2

DNA: TGTGCCAGCGGGACAGGGGGTGTTGGCTACACCTTC
CDR3: CASGTGGVGYTF
size: .
length: 12
D: TRBD1
J: TRBJ1-2
V: TRBV6-1

DNA: TGCACCAGCAGCCATAACAGGGGGCTCAGGGACACTGAAGCTTTCTTT
CDR3: CTSSHNRGLRDTEAFF
size: .
length: 16
D: .
J: TRBJ1-1
V: TRBV1

DNA: TGCGCCAGCAGCCAAGCGGCCCGACAGGGAAAAGCTTTCTTT
CDR3: CASSQAARQGKAFF
size: .
length: 14
D: TRBD1
J: TRBJ1-1
V: TRBV4-3

DNA: TGTGCCAGCAGCTTAGGGGGACAGACCAACTATGGCTACACCTTC
CDR3: CASSLGGQTNYGYTF
size: once
length: 15
D: TRBD1
J: TRBJ1-2
V: TRBV11-2

DNA: TGTGCCAGCACCCGCCGGGGAGAGACCCAGTACTTC
CDR3: CASTRRGETQYF
size: .
length: 12
D: .
J: TRBJ2-5
V: TRBV5-8

DNA: TGTGCCAGTAGAGTGACAGGTCTAGGTGGCTACACCTTC
CDR3: CASRVTGLGGYTF
size: .
length: 13
D: .
J: TRBJ1-2
V: TRBV19

DNA: TGTGCCAGCAGCCAAGATCGGAGGTGGCTCTACGAGCAGTACTTC
CDR3: CASSQDRRWLYEQYF
size: .
length: 15
D: .
J: TRBJ2-7
V: TRBV14

DNA: TGTGCCAGCAGCTTAGATGCGTCCCCTAGGAATGAGCAGTTCTTC
CDR3: CASSLDASPRNEQFF
size: .
length: 15
D: .
J: TRBJ2-1
V: TRBV7-2

DNA: TGTGCCTGGAGCGCCGGGACTAGCGGGGGGGTGGCGACGCAGTATTTT
CDR3: CAWSAGTSGGVATQYF
size: .
length: 16
D: TRBD2
J: TRBJ2-3
V: TRBV30

DNA: TGTGCCAGCAGTAGGGACAGGGGAGGTTCTGAAGCTTTCTTT
CDR3: CASSRDRGGSEAFF
size: .
length: 14
D: TRBD1
J: TRBJ1-1
V: TRBV27

DNA: TGCGCCAGCAGGTCCCAGGGGCAGGACACCGGGGAGCTGTTTTTT
CDR3: CASRSQGQDTGELFF
size: .
length: 15
D: .
J: TRBJ2-2
V: TRBV4-1

DNA: TGTGCCAGCAGCCTACCCGGAGGGCCCCACACAGATACGCAGTATTTT
CDR3: CASSLPGGPHTDTQYF
size: once
length: 16
D: .
J: TRBJ2-3
V: TRBV9

DNA: TGTGCCAGCAGCGACCTCCGGGACAGGGGTTCTAGTGGCTACACCTTC
CDR3: CASSDLRDRGSSGYTF
size: .
length: 16
D: TRBD1
J: TRBJ1-2
V: TRBV28

DNA: TGTGCCAGCTCACCACTGGGGCAGGGTGTGACCTATGGCTACACCTTC
CDR3: CASSPLGQGVTYGYTF
size: .
length: 16
D: .
J: TRBJ1-2
V: TRBV18

DNA: TGCGCCAGCAGCCAAAATATCGGGGGCACAGATACGCAGTATTTT
CDR3: CASSQNIGGTDTQYF
size: .
length: 15
D: .
J: TRBJ2-3
V: TRBV4-1

DNA: TGTGCCAGCTCCCGTGGGACTAGCGGGGGGCCGATCACAGATACGCAGTATTTT
CDR3: CASSRGTSGGPITDTQYF
size: .
length: 18
D: TRBD2
J: TRBJ2-3
V: TRBV18

DNA: TGTGCCAGCAGCTTGGCAGGGGGAAACACCATATATTTT
CDR3: CASSLAGGNTIYF
size: .
length: 13
D: .
J: TRBJ1-3
V: TRBV5-5

DNA: TGTGCGTCGGGAGGCTCTAACTGTGGCTACACCTTC
CDR3: CASGGSNCGYTF
size: once
length: 12
D: .
J: TRBJ1-2
V: TRBV11-2

DNA: TGTGCCAGCAAGCCGGGACTAGCGCATGAGCAGTTCTTC
CDR3: CASKPGLAHEQFF
size: .
length: 13
D: TRBD2
J: TRBJ2-1
V: TRBV2

DNA: TGTGCCAGCAGCTTCCTGTTGCGCTCTGGGGCCAACGTCCTGACTTTC
CDR3: CASSFLLRSGANVLTF
size: .
length: 16
D: .
J: TRBJ2-6
V: TRBV5-5

DNA: TGTGCCAGTAGTGGGGACAGCCTCTATGGCTACACCTTC
CDR3: CASSGDSLYGYTF
size: .
length: 13
D: TRBD1
J: TRBJ1-2
V: TRBV19

DNA: TGTGCCTGGGGCCTCCTGTCAGGGGGAGGCTACACCTTC
CDR3: CAWGLLSGGGYTF
size: .
length: 13
D: TRBD1
J: TRBJ1-2
V: TRBV30

DNA: TGTGCCAGCAGCCCCCAACCGGGGAGCTCCTACGAGCAGTACTTC
CDR3: CASSPQPGSSYEQYF
size: .
length: 15
D: .
J: TRBJ2-7
V: TRBV9

DNA: TGTGCCAGCAGTGACCCGACAGGCCATCGCAATCAGCCCCAGCATTTT
CDR3: CASSDPTGHRNQPQHF
size: .
length: 16
D: .
J: TRBJ1-5
V: TRBV6-1

DNA: TGTGCCAGCTCCCCCTTAGAGACCCAGTACTTC
CDR3: CASSPLETQYF
size: once
length: 11
D: .
J: TRBJ2-5
V: TRBV18

DNA: TGTGCCAGCGGCGGCCACCAGGGTCGGGCTGAAAAACTGTTTTTT
CDR3: CASGGHQGRAEKLFF
size: .
length: 15
D: .
J: TRBJ1-4
V: TRBV25-1

DNA: TGTGCCAGCAGCTTAGCGCTGGCGGGGGGCACAGATACGCAGTATTTT
CDR3: CASSLALAGGTDTQYF
size: .
length: 16
D: TRBD2
J: TRBJ2-3
V: TRBV7-2

DNA: TGTGCCAGCAGCGGCGGGGTCAACTATGGCTACACCTTC
CDR3: CASSGGVNYGYTF
size: few
length: 13
D: .
J: TRBJ1-2
V: TRBV7-2

DNA: TGTGCCAGCAGCCTCTCTAGCGGGGGGGCCGACAATGAGCAGTTCTTC
CDR3: CASSLSSGGADNEQFF
size: .
length: 16
D: TRBD2
J: TRBJ2-1
V: TRBV7-9

DNA: TGTGCCAGCAGCCAAGCCGGGGGGAGTCAGCCCCAGCATTTT
CDR3: CASSQAGGSQPQHF
size: .
length: 14
D: .
J: TRBJ1-5
V: TRBV4-2

DNA: TGTGCCAGCAGCTTGGGGGGAATGGACGAGCAGTACTTC
CDR3: CASSLGGMDEQYF
size: .
length: 13
D: .
J: TRBJ2-7
V: TRBV11-3

DNA: TGTGCCAGCAGTCTGACAGGTGGGACCCAAGAGACCCAGTACTTC
CDR3: CASSLTGGTQETQYF
size: .
length: 15
D: .
J: TRBJ2-5
V: TRBV7-9

DNA: TGCGCCAGCAGCCCCGAGTCGGTTAACTATGGCTACACCTTC
CDR3: CASSPESVNYGYTF
size: .
length: 14
D: .
J: TRBJ1-2
V: TRBV5-1

DNA: TGTGCCAGTAGTATAGATCAGCAGGGGCTTTATGGCTACACCTTC
CDR3: CASSIDQQGLYGYTF
size: .
length: 15
D: .
J: TRBJ1-2
V: TRBV19

DNA: TGTGCCAGCAGCGTAGTGAGCTCCTACAATGAGCAGTTCTTC
CDR3: CASSVVSSYNEQFF
size: once
length: 14
D: .
J: TRBJ2-1
V: TRBV9

DNA: TGTGCCAGCAGTTACAAAAGAGAGGGAAGAGGCTACACCTTC
CDR3: CASSYKREGRGYTF
size: .
length: 14
D: .
J: TRBJ1-2
V: TRBV6-5

DNA: TGTGCCAGCAGCCCATCCTTACAGGGGCAAGAGACCCAGTACTTC
CDR3: CASSPSLQGQETQYF
size: once
length: 15
D: TRBD1
J: TRBJ2-5
V: TRBV7-9

DNA: TGTGCCAGCAGCTCCCTGGACAGTTCAACTAATGAAAAACTGTTTTTT
CDR3: CASSSLDSSTNEKLFF
size: .
length: 16
D: .
J: TRBJ1-4
V: TRBV28

DNA: TGTGCCATCAGACGACTTCTCACAGATACGCAGTATTTT
CDR3: CAIRRLLTDTQYF
size: .
length: 13
D: .
J: TRBJ2-3
V: TRBV10-3

DNA: TGTGCCAGTAGTACCCGAGGCGAGCAGTACTTC
CDR3: CASSTRGEQYF
size: .
length: 11
D: .
J: TRBJ2-7
V: TRBV19

DNA: TGTGCCAGCAGTTACTCCCGGGACAGGGGCTACGAGCAGTACTTC
CDR3: CASSYSRDRGYEQYF
size: .
length: 15
D: TRBD1
J: TRBJ2-7
V: TRBV6-5

DNA: TGTGCCAGCAGCTTAGCGGCTGTTTGGACAGACTTAGCCAAAAACATTCAGTACTTC
CDR3: CASSLAAVWTDLAKNIQYF
size: .
length: 19
D: .
J: TRBJ2-4
V: TRBV7-8

DNA: TGTGCCAGCAGCTTAACCCCGGACACTGAAGCTTTCTTT
CDR3: CASSLTPDTEAFF
size: .
length: 13
D: .
J: TRBJ1-1
V: TRBV7-9

DNA: TGTGCCAGCAGTGTAAGCGGGGCCACCACCGGGGAGCTGTTTTTT
CDR3: CASSVSGATTGELFF
size: .
length: 15
D: TRBD2
J: TRBJ2-2
V: TRBV6-1

DNA: TGTGCCAGCAGTTCCGCGGGCGGGGCACATTATGGCTACACCTTC
CDR3: CASSSAGGAHYGYTF
size: .
length: 15
D: .
J: TRBJ1-2
V: TRBV6-5